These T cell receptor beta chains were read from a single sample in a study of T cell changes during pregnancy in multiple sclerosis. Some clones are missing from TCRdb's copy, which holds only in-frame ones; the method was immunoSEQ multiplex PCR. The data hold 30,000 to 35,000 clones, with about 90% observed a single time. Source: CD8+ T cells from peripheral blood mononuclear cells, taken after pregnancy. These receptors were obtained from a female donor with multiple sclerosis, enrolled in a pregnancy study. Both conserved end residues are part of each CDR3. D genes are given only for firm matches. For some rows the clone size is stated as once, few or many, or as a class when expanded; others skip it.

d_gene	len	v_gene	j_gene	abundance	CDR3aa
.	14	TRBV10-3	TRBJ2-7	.	CAISLPGSPYEQYF
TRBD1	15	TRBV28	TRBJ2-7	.	CASSLDRAGSYEQYF
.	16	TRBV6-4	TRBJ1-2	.	CASSDSNWPGADGYTF
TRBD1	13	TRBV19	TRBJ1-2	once	CASGIGTGFGYTF
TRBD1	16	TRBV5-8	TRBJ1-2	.	CASSKTSGQGISGYTF
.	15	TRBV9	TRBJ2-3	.	CASSVTGGGGDTQYF
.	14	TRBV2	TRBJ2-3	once	CASLGGWLADTQYF
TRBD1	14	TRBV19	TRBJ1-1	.	CASSTHRGGTEAFF
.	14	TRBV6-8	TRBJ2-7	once	CASRQMLNSYEQYF
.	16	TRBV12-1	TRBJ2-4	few	CASSEGTDRAKNIQYF
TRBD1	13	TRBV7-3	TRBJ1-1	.	CASSVQGGTEAFF
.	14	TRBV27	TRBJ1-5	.	CASSFGGGGQPQHF
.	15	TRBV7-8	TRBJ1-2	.	CASSSAAGLLYGYTF
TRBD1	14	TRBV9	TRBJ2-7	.	CASSEQGQSYEQYF
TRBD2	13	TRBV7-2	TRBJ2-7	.	CASSISGGDEQYF
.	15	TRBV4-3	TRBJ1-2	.	CASSQDNREWHGYTF
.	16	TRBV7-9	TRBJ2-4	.	CASSSRGIRAKNIQYF
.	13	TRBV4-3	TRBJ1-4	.	CASSRGINEKLFF
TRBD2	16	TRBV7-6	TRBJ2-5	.	CASSTVAAGLEGTQYF
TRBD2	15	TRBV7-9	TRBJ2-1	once	CASSLASSGGDEQFF
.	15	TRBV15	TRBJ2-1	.	CATSAQGPPRDEQFF
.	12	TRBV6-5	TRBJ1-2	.	CAIRGTDYGYTF
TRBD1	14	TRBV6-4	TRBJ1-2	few	CASSVTGTGDGYTF
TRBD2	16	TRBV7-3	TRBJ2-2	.	CASSSVGTRATGELFF
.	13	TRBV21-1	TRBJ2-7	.	CASSTTRFYEQYF
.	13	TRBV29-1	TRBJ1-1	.	CSVEDALDTEAFF
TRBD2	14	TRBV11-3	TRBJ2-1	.	CASSGSGGANEQFF
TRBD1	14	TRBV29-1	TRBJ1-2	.	CSVNRPGGIDGYTF
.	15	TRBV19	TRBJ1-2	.	CASSSLDTLHYGYTF